This T cell receptor beta chain was found in a study of regulatory T cells in long-lasting Graves disease. The table lists this clonotype with a few counts. Per germline, CDR1 MNHEY and CDR2 SMNVEV (reference sequence). V was clipped by 0 bases and J by 7 bases, with 9 bases between them. The CDR3 runs 13 residues. Time point noted: persistent/refractory GD, antithyroid drugs over 5 years with positive TRAb. PBMCs provided the RNA from which the TCR library was made. Researchers made TCR beta libraries by using iRepertoire HTBI primers and running Arm-PCR on CDR3 regions. One entry per CDR3 protein, called by TCRdb with MiXCR from the multiplex PCR reads. Here the sample spans hundreds of thousands of distinct CDR3 sequences, 30% being singletons.

This sequence joins TRBV27 and TRBJ1-1; no clear D gene. The specimen was peripheral blood mononuclear cells (PBMCs), collected when the disease was refractory, from a patient treated with antithyroid drugs. The receptor was derived from a female donor with Graves disease. CDR3 region: CASSLSRQGEAFF. The CDR3 DNA reads as TGTGCCAGCAGTTTATCGCGTCAAGGTGAAGCTTTCTTT.